The clone carrying this T cell receptor beta chain was picked up many times. The antigen remains unidentified. The observed sequence ends 3 residues before the CDR3 terminus, with the missing tail filled in from the germline J gene. The CDR3 covers 12 residues. Germline V gene data show CDR1 as SQVTM and CDR2 as ANQGSEA. Caucasian heritage predominated among both patients and controls. Blood samples were heparinized, about 5 to 9 ml per donor. TCRdb keeps only in-frame clones here, not all; method: immunoSEQ multiplex PCR. This sample carries around 45,000 clones and no singletons, and roughly 6.2% goes to the top ten. This specimen belongs to a study of T cell clonality in common variable immunodeficiency. Study-wide results and caveats: Shared TCRbeta clones were fewer between CVID subjects than controls. CVID patient heterogeneity limited repertoire-clinical complication correlations.

The TCR was taken from a person aged 18 to 75 in good health. This chain joins TRBV29-1 and TRBJ2-2, with D uncertain. Specimen: peripheral blood mononuclear cells. This CDR3 reads CSVKTTGEKLFF. The covered CDR3 bases are TGCAGCGTTAAAACGACGGGTGAAAAG.